Below are 13 T cell receptor beta chains sequenced from a single sample in a study of CD8 T cells in ankylosing spondylitis. Using its own MiXCR run on the 5' RACE reads, TCRdb lists one record per CDR3 protein. The table records around 29,000 distinct CDR3 sequences, about 5.3% of them present only once. The sequenced material came from blood, either unsorted or a sorted T cell fraction (not recorded which). Receptors originate from a female donor with ankylosing spondylitis or in good health (not recorded which).

This clonotype was found many times. The chain uses TRBV9 and TRBJ2-7; D unresolved. CDR3 size: 13 residues. V lost 0 bases, J lost 7 bases, and 11 bases lay in between. CDR1 SGDLS and CDR2 YYNGEE come from the germline V gene. In DNA, the CDR3 is TGTGCCAGCAGCGTAGGGATTTTGGGGGAGCAGTACTTC. It translates to CASSVGILGEQYF.

This clonotype was seen many times. The gene calls are TRBV9 and TRBJ1-6; D is unresolved. CDR1 is SGDLS, CDR2 YYNGEE, per germline. Trimming stripped 0 bases from V and 9 bases from J, with 13 bases between. This CDR3 region has 15 residues. This chain's CDR3 is CASSVEAGSGSPLHF. CDR3 DNA sequence: TGTGCCAGCAGCGTAGAGGCGGGCTCTGGTTCACCCCTCCACTTT.

This clonotype was found many times. The rearrangement joins TRBV9 to TRBJ2-3; the D is unclear. V shed 4 bases and J shed 0 bases, with 9 bases lying between them. This CDR3 spans 14 amino acids. Germline CDR1 SGDLS, CDR2 YYNGEE. Here the CDR3 DNA reads TGTGCCAGCAGCCAACGACCCAGCACAGATACGCAGTATTTT. As protein: CASSQRPSTDTQYF.

In this sample, this clonotype is medium-sized. The chain recombines TRBV9 with TRBJ2-2, with D possibly TRBD1 on 6 matching bases. The CDR3 extends over 15 amino acids. Trimming left V 0 bases short and J 4 bases short, with 10 bases between. Germline CDR1 and CDR2: SGDLS and YYNGEE. The DNA for the CDR3 is TGTGCCAGCAGCGTAGCAGGGGTCACCACCGGGGAGCTGTTTTTT. Protein: CASSVAGVTTGELFF. Supplemented by reference TRBV9 and TRBJ2-2, the full variable domain reads DSGVTQTPKHLITATGQRVTLRCSPRSGDLSVYWYQQSLDQGLQFLIQYYNGEERAKGNILERFSAQQFPDLHSELNLSSLELGDSALYFCASSVAGVTTGELFFGEGSRLTVL.

J is TRBJ2-3 and V is TRBV9, with D unresolved. The CDR3 contains 12 residues. The V gene's germline CDR1 is SGDLS and CDR2 YYNGEE. The ends were cut back, 6 bases at V and 3 bases at J, with 8 bases in the middle. CDR3: CASTQLTDTQYF. As DNA, the CDR3 is TGTGCCAGCACCCAATTGACAGATACGCAGTATTTT.

This clonotype was found many times. The chain joins TRBV9 to TRBJ2-5; 7 bases fit TRBD2. The CDR3 runs 15 residues. The ends lost 0 bases at V and 3 bases at J; junction bases unmatched: 5. The germline gives CDR1 SGDLS, CDR2 YYNGEE. The CDR3 spells CASSVVVGGEETQYF. CDR3 coding DNA: TGTGCCAGCAGCGTAGTGGTTGGGGGGGAAGAGACCCAGTACTTC.

This clonotype occurred many times. The V and J genes are TRBV9 and TRBJ2-1; D not resolved. Germline V gene sequence: CDR1 SGDLS, CDR2 YYNGEE. This CDR3 has 13 amino acids. The V end lost 4 bases, the J end lost 5 bases, and 10 bases lay between the germline ends. CDR3 amino acids: CASSPRTNNEQFF. DNA for the CDR3: TGTGCCAGCAGCCCCCGTACGAACAATGAGCAGTTCTTC.

In this sample, this clonotype turned up many times. V usage is TRBV9 and J usage is TRBJ2-2; TRBD1 matches 9 bases. The germline V gene encodes CDR1 SGDLS and CDR2 YYNGEE. CDR3 length: 13 residues. V dropped 4 bases and J dropped 11; count of bases not matched to a gene: 6. CDR3 region: CASSFRTGVELFF. The CDR3 bases are TGTGCCAGCAGCTTCCGGACAGGGGTAGAGCTGTTTTTT.

The V call is TRBV9, the J call TRBJ2-3; perhaps TRBD1 as D (5 bases). Trimming took 0 bases from V and 0 from J, leaving 11 bases between them. The CDR3 is 16 amino acids. Germline V CDR1 and CDR2: SGDLS, YYNGEE. The CDR3 DNA reads as TGTGCCAGCAGCGTAGAGGGGATAGACAGCACAGATACGCAGTATTTT. This codes for CASSVEGIDSTDTQYF.

The sample holds many counts of this clonotype. J is TRBJ1-5 and V is TRBV9; possible D gene TRBD1, 6 bases. Trimming shortened V by 3 bases and J by 3 bases, and 13 bases separated the two germline ends. The CDR3 is 15 amino acids. The germline V gene has CDR1 SGDLS and CDR2 YYNGEE. The CDR3 region is CASSATTGYNQPQHF. The CDR3 region has the DNA TGTGCCAGCAGCGCCACGACAGGATACAATCAGCCCCAGCATTTT.

This clonotype was detected many times. The V gene is TRBV9, the J gene TRBJ2-7; possibly TRBD2 for D (6 bases). Germline V gene lookup returns CDR1 SGDLS and CDR2 YYNGEE. The CDR3 contains 14 residues. The ends were cut back, 4 bases at V and 3 bases at J, with 14 bases in the middle. The CDR3: CASSTRGSGYEQYF. The DNA for the CDR3 is TGTGCCAGCAGCACACGCGGTAGCGGCTACGAGCAGTACTTC.

In its sample, this clonotype was seen many times. V usage is TRBV9 and J usage is TRBJ2-3; 11 nucleotides agree with TRBD2. Germline CDR1 reads SGDLS; CDR2 reads YYNGEE. This CDR3 contains 16 residues. Trimming removed 3 bases from V and 3 bases from J; junction bases left unmatched: 6. CDR3: CASSAAGTSGTDTQYF. CDR3 nucleotides: TGTGCCAGCAGCGCTGCCGGGACTAGCGGAACAGATACGCAGTATTTT. The full variable domain, completed using reference TRBV9 and TRBJ2-3, is DSGVTQTPKHLITATGQRVTLRCSPRSGDLSVYWYQQSLDQGLQFLIQYYNGEERAKGNILERFSAQQFPDLHSELNLSSLELGDSALYFCASSAAGTSGTDTQYFGPGTRLTVL.

This clonotype was counted ten times or more. The V gene is TRBV9, the J gene TRBJ2-1; the D gene is possibly TRBD2 (5 bases). With 2 bases removed from V and 0 bases from J, the gap between germline ends came to 12 bases. The CDR3 covers 16 residues. Germline V gene sequence: CDR1 SGDLS, CDR2 YYNGEE. This CDR3 is CASSVGNGVSYNEQFF. The CDR3 DNA sequence: TGTGCCAGCAGCGTGGGGAACGGGGTCTCCTACAATGAGCAGTTCTTC.